A single count supports the clone carrying this T cell receptor (beta chain). What it binds is unknown. This sample was taken from a study of STAT5B mutations in CD4+ large granular lymphocyte leukemia. Across the whole study: The CDR3 'QG' motif was associated with a particular HLA allele among healthy donors. Study-wide results and caveats: No patients shared main leukemic clonotypes, though less than 30% appeared at low frequency elsewhere.

CDR3 length equals 15 residues. The germline V gene encodes CDR1 LGHNA and CDR2 YNFKEQ. V shed 4 bases and J shed 2 bases, with 12 bases lying between them. Data came from immunoSEQ multiplex PCR; TCRdb stores just in-frame clones and leaves some out. The table has tens of thousands of clones, roughly 80% seen once. The sequencing input was CD4+ T cells from blood buffy coats. This sequence joins TRBV4-2 and TRBJ2-1; D may be TRBD2 (7 bases). The TCR sequence derives from a human donor in good health. CDR3 sequence reads: CASSPEGGAYNEQFF. CDR3 bases: TGTGCCAGCAGCCCAGAAGGGGGGGCCTACAATGAGCAGTTCTTC.